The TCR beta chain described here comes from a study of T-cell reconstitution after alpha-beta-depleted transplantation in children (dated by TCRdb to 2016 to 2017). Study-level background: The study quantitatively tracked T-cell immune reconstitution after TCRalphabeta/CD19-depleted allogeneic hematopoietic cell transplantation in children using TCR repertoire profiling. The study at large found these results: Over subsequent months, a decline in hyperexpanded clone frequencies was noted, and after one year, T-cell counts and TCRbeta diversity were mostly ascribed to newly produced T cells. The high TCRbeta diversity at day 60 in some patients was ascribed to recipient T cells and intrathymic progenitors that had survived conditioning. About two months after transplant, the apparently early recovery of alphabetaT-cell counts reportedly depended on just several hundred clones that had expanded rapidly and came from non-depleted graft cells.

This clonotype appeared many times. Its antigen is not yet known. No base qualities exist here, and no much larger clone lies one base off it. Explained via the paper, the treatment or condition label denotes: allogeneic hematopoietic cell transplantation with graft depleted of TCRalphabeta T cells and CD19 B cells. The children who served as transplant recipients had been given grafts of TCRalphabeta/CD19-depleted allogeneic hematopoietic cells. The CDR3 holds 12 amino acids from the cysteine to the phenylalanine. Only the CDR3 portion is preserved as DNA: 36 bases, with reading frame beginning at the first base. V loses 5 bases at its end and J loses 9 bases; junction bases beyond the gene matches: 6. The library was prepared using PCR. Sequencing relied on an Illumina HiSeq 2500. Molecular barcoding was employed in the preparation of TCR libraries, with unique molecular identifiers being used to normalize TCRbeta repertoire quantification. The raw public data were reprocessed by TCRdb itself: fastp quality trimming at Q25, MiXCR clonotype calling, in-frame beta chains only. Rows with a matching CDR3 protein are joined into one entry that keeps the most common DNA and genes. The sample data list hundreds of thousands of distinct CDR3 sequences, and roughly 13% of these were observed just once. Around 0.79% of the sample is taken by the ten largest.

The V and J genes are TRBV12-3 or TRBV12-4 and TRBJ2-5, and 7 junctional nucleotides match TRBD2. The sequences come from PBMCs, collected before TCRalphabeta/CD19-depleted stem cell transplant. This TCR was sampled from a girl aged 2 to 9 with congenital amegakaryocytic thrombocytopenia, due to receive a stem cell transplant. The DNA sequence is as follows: TGTGCCAGCAGTGGACCAGGGAGGGCCCAGTACTTC. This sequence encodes CASSGPGRAQYF.